A single sample gave rise to the 15 T cell receptor beta chains below, sequenced in a study of PD-L1 blockade in urothelial cancer. Documented time point: pretreatment peripheral blood. Repertoires were generated with immunoSEQ multiplex PCR, while TCRdb's copy carries only in-frame clones and drops some. The profile shows roughly 120,000 clones, about 88% of them singletons. The sample in question was PBMCs, obtained around atezolizumab (anti-PD-L1) treatment. The receptors derive from a man between 50 and 59 years old with urothelial cancer.

This chain joins TRBV13 and TRBJ1-1; D remains unclear. CDR1 and CDR2 (germline): PRHDT, FYEKMQ (reference sequence). The germline V and J ends were trimmed by 0 bases and 4 bases, with 12 bases remaining between them. This CDR3 spans 15 amino acids. CDR3 protein: CASSLGAREGTEAFF. The CDR3 DNA is TGTGCCAGCAGCTTAGGGGCTCGGGAGGGCACTGAAGCTTTCTTT.

With respect to this clone: One end of the junction does not line up with germline, which may come from a read error. The chain couples TRBV19 to TRBJ1-5, with 7 bases lining up with TRBD1. CDR3 size: 16 residues. Germline CDR1 reads LNHDA; CDR2 reads SQIVND (reference sequence). CDR3 protein: CASLDWETGRNRPQHF. In DNA, the CDR3 is TGTGCCAGCCTAGACTGGGAGACAGGGCGTAATCGGCCCCAGCATTTT. Drawing the rest from reference TRBV19 and TRBJ1-5, the complete variable domain is DGGITQSPKYLFRKEGQNVTLSCEQNLNHDAMYWYRQDPGQGLRLIYYSQIVNDFQKGDIAEGYSVSREKKESFPLTVTSAQKNPTAFYLCASLDWETGRNRPQHFGDGTRLSIL.

The V and J genes are TRBV7-2 and TRBJ1-1; D is unclear. Germline V gene data show CDR1 as SGHTA and CDR2 as FQGNSA. The CDR3 length is 15 residues. The germline V and J ends were trimmed by 0 bases and 1 base, with 9 bases remaining between them. The CDR3 loop reads CASSLASLENTEAFF. The CDR3 DNA follows: TGTGCCAGCAGCTTAGCGAGTTTAGAGAACACTGAAGCTTTCTTT.

V gene TRBV6-1 combines with J gene TRBJ2-7, with TRBD2 as a possible D gene (5 bases). The V end lost 2 bases, the J end lost 6 bases, and 20 bases lay between the germline ends. Germline V lookup: CDR1 MNHNS, CDR2 SASEGT. The CDR3 sequence is 16 residues long. The CDR3: CASSEHLRGSRVEQYF. In nucleotides, the CDR3 is TGTGCCAGCAGTGAACATCTCCGGGGAAGTCGAGTCGAGCAGTACTTC.

This chain joins TRBV15 and TRBJ2-7, with 9 positions matching TRBD1. The CDR3 runs to 16 residues. Germline V gene data show CDR1 as LNHNV and CDR2 as YYDKDF (reference sequence). Losses at the gene ends were 0 bases for V and 5 bases for J; bases not matched to a gene: 8. The CDR3: CATSRDWNRGRHEQYF. CDR3 in DNA: TGTGCCACCAGCAGAGATTGGAACAGGGGGCGCCACGAGCAGTACTTC.

The gene calls are TRBV9 and TRBJ1-1; maybe TRBD1 (5 bases). V lost 3 bases and J 3 bases, leaving 12 bases between the germline ends. From germline, CDR1 is SGDLS and CDR2 YYNGEE. This CDR3 has 14 residues. The CDR3 loop is CASSARQRYTEAFF. The CDR3 bases are TGTGCCAGCAGCGCCAGACAGAGATACACTGAAGCTTTCTTT. Using reference TRBV9 and TRBJ1-1 for the parts outside the CDR3, the full variable domain is DSGVTQTPKHLITATGQRVTLRCSPRSGDLSVYWYQQSLDQGLQFLIQYYNGEERAKGNILERFSAQQFPDLHSELNLSSLELGDSALYFCASSARQRYTEAFFGQGTRLTVV.

This sequence joins TRBV7-6 and TRBJ2-1; possible D gene TRBD2, 6 bases. V shed 4 bases and J shed 10 bases, with 14 bases lying between them. In germline, CDR1 is SGHVS, CDR2 FNYEAQ. The CDR3 totals 13 residues. In nucleotides, the CDR3 is TGTGCCAGCAGCTCGACTAGGGGCGGGGAGCAGTTCTTC. Protein sequence: CASSSTRGGEQFF.

The chain employs TRBV5-1 and TRBJ2-1; tentative D call: TRBD2 (6 bases). Germline lookup yields CDR1 SGHRS and CDR2 YFSETQ. There are 15 residues in the CDR3. The V end lost 4 bases, the J end lost 0 bases, and 11 bases lay between the germline ends. CDR3 bases: TGCGCCAGCAGCAGTGGGAGGAGCTCCTACAATGAGCAGTTCTTC. Its protein is CASSSGRSSYNEQFF.

The V and J genes are TRBV7-3 and TRBJ2-7, with 7 bases lining up with TRBD1. The CDR3 spans 14 residues. CDR1 is SGHTA, CDR2 FQGTGA, per germline. With 8 bases clipped from V and 7 bases from J, the junction kept 14 bases outside the gene matches. The CDR3 DNA reads as TGTGCCAGCGCCAAAGGGACAGCACTTGAAGAGCAGTACTTC. This encodes CASAKGTALEEQYF.

This clone was counted once. The V call is TRBV5-4, the J call TRBJ2-5; 14 positions agree with TRBD2. CDR3 length: 19 residues. The V segment lost 2 bases and the J segment 2 bases; nucleotides outside the gene matches: 11. Germline assignment: CDR1 SGHNT and CDR2 YYREEE (reference sequence). The CDR3 DNA reads as TGTGCCAGCAGCTTAGACCAAAGGACTAGCGGGAGGAGTCAAGAGACCCAGTACTTC. Residues: CASSLDQRTSGRSQETQYF.

The V call is TRBV11-2, the J call TRBJ2-1; 11 bases match TRBD2. Trimming took 3 bases from V and 7 from J; bases not matched to a gene: 8. Germline V gene sequence: CDR1 SGHAT, CDR2 FQNNGV. CDR3 length: 16 amino acids. The CDR3 DNA follows: TGTGCCAGCAGCTTCTATGGTAGCGGGAGGGCTAATGAGCAGTTCTTC. It yields the protein CASSFYGSGRANEQFF.

The chain combines TRBV6-5 with TRBJ2-2; D is perhaps TRBD2 (5 bases). Germline loops: CDR1 MNHEY, CDR2 SVGAGI. This CDR3 has 15 residues. V lost 7 bases and J lost 5, with 17 bases in between. Here the CDR3 reads CASIPWLAWTGELFF. CDR3 sequence (DNA): TGTGCCAGCATCCCGTGGTTAGCGTGGACCGGGGAGCTGTTTTTT.

The rearrangement joins TRBV19 to TRBJ2-1; 7 bases agree with TRBD2. Trimming cost V 7 bases and J 6 bases; bases outside gene matches: 9. This CDR3 region has 14 residues. The germline V gene has CDR1 LNHDA and CDR2 SQIVND (reference sequence). CDR3 in DNA: TGTGCCAGTACCACCGGGACTACGACCAATGAGCAGTTCTTC. This encodes CASTTGTTTNEQFF.

This sequence joins TRBV5-1 and TRBJ2-2; the match to TRBD2 covers 14 bases. This CDR3 is built from 18 residues. Germline CDR1 SGHRS, CDR2 YFSETQ. The junction had 10 bases not matched to a gene; V was cut back by 5 bases and J by 4 bases. In DNA form, the CDR3 reads TGCGCCAGCAGTGGTGGGACTAGCGGGAGCGGGAGCACCGGGGAGCTGTTTTTT. It encodes CASSGGTSGSGSTGELFF.

Turning to this clone: This sample also contains other DNA sequences that code for the same CDR3. V and J are TRBV18 and TRBJ2-7; 8 nucleotides line up with TRBD1. Germline V gene sequence: CDR1 KGHSH, CDR2 LQKENI. This CDR3 has 14 residues. The V and J ends lost 2 bases and 2 bases, in that order; junction bases with no gene match: 2. CDR3 amino acids: CASSPRTGTYEQYF. CDR3 DNA sequence: TGTGCCAGCTCACCAAGGACAGGGACCTACGAGCAGTACTTC.